This TCR beta chain was retrieved from a study of metastatic and nonmetastatic thyroid tumors. Study-level background: From malignant and benign thyroid patients, repertoires in blood and in tumor or nodule tissue were compared. Study results and caveats: A significant increase in TCR beta diversity was reportedly seen in malignant thyroid tumors relative to benign nodules, in blood and tumor.

This clone was seen repeatedly, ten times or more. The antigen is undetermined. This CDR3 comprises 14 residues. Per germline, CDR1 SNHLY and CDR2 FYNNEI. The V gene lost 1 base and the J gene lost 3 bases, with 7 bases spanning the gap. Thyroid surgery was performed in patients who had received no treatment beforehand. MiXCR reprocessed the PCR reads for TCRdb. The sample lists about 92,000 clones; under 15% were seen once. This sequence was found in a female donor with papillary thyroid cancer or a benign thyroid nodule (not recorded which). Some clones in this sample may be carry-over from other donors' samples. This chain joins TRBV2 and TRBJ1-5; no firm D call. Sequencing input: blood. In nucleotides, the CDR3 is TGTGCCAGCAGTGAAGACAACACCAATCAGCCCCAGCATTTT. Its protein is CASSEDNTNQPQHF.